The subject of this entry is one TCR beta chain. Its specificity is not known. These data originate in a study of cytotoxic CD8 clonotypes in ibrutinib-treated CLL. General study points: Clonality correlated strongly with circulating CD8+ T cells and exceeded age-matched healthy donors at baseline.

Genomic DNA (around 2 micrograms) was obtained from cryopreserved PBMCs for construction of TCR beta libraries. V lost 5 bases and J 2 bases, leaving 16 bases between the germline ends. Looked up from germline, CDR1 is ENHRY and CDR2 is SYGVKD. The CDR3 has 17 residues. Sequencing used immunoSEQ multiplex PCR; TCRdb keeps in-frame clones, though not all of them. The table lists approximately 46,000 clones, 55% to 75% of them singletons. The sequences come from PBMCs, collected after 12 months of ibrutinib treatment. This clonotype was sampled from a human donor with chronic lymphocytic leukemia. The chain has TRBV10-3 and TRBJ2-6, with D perhaps TRBD1 (6 bases). CDR3 sequence reads: CAISRDTVATGANVLTF. The CDR3 DNA sequence: TGTGCCATCAGTCGGGACACCGTAGCCACTGGGGCCAACGTCCTGACTTTC.